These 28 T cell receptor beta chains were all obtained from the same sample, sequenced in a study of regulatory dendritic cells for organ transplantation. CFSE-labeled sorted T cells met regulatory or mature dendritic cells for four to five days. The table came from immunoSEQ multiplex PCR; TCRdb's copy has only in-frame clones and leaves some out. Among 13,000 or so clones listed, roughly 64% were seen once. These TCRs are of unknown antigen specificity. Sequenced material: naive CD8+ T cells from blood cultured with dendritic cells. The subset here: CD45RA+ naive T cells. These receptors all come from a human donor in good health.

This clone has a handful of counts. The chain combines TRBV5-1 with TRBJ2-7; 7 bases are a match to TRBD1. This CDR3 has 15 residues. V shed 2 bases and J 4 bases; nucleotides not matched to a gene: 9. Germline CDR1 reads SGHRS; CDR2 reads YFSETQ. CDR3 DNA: TGCGCCAGCAGCTTAACCCCGGGACAGATATACGAGCAGTACTTC. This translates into CASSLTPGQIYEQYF.

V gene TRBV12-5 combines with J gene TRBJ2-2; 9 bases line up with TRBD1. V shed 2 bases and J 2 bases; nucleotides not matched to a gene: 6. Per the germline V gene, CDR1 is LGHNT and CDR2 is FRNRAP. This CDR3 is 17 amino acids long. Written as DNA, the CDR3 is TGTGCTAGTGGTTTGCCATTGGGACAGGGTAACACCGGGGAGCTGTTTTTT. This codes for CASGLPLGQGNTGELFF.

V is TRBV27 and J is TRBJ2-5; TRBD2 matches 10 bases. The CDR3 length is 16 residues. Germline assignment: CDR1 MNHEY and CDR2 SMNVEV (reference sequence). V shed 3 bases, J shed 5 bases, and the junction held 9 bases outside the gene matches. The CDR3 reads CASSFAAGGPRETQYF. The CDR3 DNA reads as TGTGCCAGCAGTTTTGCAGCGGGGGGGCCTCGGGAGACCCAGTACTTC.

Here the CDR3 DNA reads TGTGCCAGCAGCTTAGTTCTATACACCGGGGAGCTGTTTTTT. It specifies CASSLVLYTGELFF. This rearrangement joins TRBV7-2 to TRBJ2-2; no clear D gene. The CDR3 runs 14 residues. Trimming pared 1 base from V and 3 bases from J, leaving 6 bases between. The germline gives CDR1 SGHTA, CDR2 FQGNSA.

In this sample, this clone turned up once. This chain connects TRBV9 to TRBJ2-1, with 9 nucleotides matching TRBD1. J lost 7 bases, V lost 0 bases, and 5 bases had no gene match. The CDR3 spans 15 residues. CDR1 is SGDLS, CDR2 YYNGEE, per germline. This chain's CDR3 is CASSVGGQGRNEQFF. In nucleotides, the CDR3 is TGTGCCAGCAGCGTAGGGGGACAGGGTAGGAATGAGCAGTTCTTC.

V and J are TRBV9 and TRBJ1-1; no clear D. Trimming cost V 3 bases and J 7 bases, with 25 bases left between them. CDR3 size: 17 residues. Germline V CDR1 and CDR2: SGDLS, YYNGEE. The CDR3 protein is CASSGEGQHPFGDEAFF. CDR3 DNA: TGTGCCAGCAGCGGAGAGGGTCAGCATCCCTTCGGGGATGAAGCTTTCTTT.

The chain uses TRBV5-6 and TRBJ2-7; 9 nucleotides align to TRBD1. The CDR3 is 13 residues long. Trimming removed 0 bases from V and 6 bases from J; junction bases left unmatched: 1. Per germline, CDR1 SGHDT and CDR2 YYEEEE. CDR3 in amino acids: CASSLGQGGEQYF. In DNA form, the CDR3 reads TGTGCCAGCAGCTTGGGACAGGGGGGCGAGCAGTACTTC.

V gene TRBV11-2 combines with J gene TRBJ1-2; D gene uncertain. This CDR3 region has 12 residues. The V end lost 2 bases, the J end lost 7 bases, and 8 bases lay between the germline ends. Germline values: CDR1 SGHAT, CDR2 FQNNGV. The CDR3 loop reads CASSLRRSGYTF. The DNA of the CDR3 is TGTGCCAGCAGCTTACGGAGATCTGGCTACACCTTC.

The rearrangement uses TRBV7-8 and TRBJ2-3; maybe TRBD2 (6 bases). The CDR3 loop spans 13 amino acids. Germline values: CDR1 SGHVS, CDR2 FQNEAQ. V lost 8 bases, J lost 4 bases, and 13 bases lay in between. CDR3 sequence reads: CASVGGEADTQYF. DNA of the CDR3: TGTGCCAGCGTCGGAGGGGAGGCAGATACGCAGTATTTT. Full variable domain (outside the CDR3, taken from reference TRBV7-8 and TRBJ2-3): GAGVSQSPRYKVAKRGQDVALRCDPISGHVSLFWYQQALGQGPEFLTYFQNEAQLDKSGLPSDRFFAERPEGSVSTLKIQRTQQEDSAVYLCASVGGEADTQYFGPGTRLTVL.

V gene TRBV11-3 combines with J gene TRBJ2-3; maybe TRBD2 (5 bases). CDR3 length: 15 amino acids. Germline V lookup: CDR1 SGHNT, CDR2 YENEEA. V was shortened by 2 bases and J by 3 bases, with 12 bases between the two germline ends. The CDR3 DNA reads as TGTGCCAGCAGCTTATCGAGGGAAATGACAGATACGCAGTATTTT. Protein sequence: CASSLSREMTDTQYF.

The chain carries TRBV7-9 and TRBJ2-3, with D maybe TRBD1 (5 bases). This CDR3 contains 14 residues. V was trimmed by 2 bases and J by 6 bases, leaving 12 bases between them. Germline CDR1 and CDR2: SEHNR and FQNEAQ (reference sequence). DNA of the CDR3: TGTGCCAGCAGCTTAAACAGGATCTCGGATACGCAGTATTTT. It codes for CASSLNRISDTQYF.

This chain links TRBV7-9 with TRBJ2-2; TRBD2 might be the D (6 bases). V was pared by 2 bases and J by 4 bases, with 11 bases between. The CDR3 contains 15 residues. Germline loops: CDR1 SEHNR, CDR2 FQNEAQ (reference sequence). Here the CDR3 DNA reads TGTGCCAGCAGCTTAAACAGGAGGGGCACCGGGGAGCTGTTTTTT. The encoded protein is CASSLNRRGTGELFF.

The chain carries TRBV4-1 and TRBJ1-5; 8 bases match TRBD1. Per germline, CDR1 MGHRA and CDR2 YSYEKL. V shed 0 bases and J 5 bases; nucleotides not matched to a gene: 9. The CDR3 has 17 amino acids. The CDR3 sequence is CASSQEIGTGDYQPQHF. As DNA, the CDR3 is TGCGCCAGCAGCCAAGAAATAGGGACAGGAGACTATCAGCCCCAGCATTTT.

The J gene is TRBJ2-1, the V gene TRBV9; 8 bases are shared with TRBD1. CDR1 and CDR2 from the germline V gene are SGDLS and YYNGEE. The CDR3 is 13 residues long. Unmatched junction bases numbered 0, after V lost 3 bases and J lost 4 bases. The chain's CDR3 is CASSGQGYNEQFF. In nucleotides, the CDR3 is TGTGCCAGCAGCGGACAGGGGTACAATGAGCAGTTCTTC.

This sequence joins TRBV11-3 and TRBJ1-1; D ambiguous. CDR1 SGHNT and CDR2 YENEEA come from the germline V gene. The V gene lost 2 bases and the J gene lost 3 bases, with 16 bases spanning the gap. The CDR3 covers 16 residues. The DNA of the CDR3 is TGTGCCAGCAGCTTATCTCCTACCGGGGTGGACACTGAAGCTTTCTTT. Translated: CASSLSPTGVDTEAFF.

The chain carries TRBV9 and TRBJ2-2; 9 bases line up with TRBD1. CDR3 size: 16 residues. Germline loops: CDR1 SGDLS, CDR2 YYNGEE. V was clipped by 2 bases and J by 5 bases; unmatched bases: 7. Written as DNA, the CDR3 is TGTGCCAGCAGCGTTACAGGGGGCTCTCGGACCGGGGAGCTGTTTTTT. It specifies CASSVTGGSRTGELFF.

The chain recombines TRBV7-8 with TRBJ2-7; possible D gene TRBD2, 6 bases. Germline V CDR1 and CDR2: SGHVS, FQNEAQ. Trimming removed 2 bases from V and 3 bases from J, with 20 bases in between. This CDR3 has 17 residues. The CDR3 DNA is TGTGCCAGCAGCTTACTTCACGAACGGGGGTATTACTACGAGCAGTACTTC. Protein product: CASSLLHERGYYYEQYF. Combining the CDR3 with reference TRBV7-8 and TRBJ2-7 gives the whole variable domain GAGVSQSPRYKVAKRGQDVALRCDPISGHVSLFWYQQALGQGPEFLTYFQNEAQLDKSGLPSDRFFAERPEGSVSTLKIQRTQQEDSAVYLCASSLLHERGYYYEQYFGPGTRLTVT.

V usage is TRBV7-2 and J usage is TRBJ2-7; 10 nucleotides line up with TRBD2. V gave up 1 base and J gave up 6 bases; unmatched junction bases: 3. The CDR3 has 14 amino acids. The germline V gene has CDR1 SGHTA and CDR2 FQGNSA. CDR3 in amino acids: CASSLGLAGGEQYF. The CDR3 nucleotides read TGTGCCAGCAGCTTAGGACTAGCGGGTGGCGAGCAGTACTTC.

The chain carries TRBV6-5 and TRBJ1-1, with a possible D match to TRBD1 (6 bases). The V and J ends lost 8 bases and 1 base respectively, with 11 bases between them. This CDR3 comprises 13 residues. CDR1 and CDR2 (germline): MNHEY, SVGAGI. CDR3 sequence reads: CASYGGQNTEAFF. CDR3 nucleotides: TGTGCCAGCTATGGGGGCCAGAACACTGAAGCTTTCTTT.

The CDR3 region is CASVSLFPGQGTYEQYF. The CDR3 nucleotides read TGTGCCAGCGTATCACTTTTCCCGGGACAGGGTACTTACGAGCAGTACTTC. The genes are TRBV11-2 and TRBJ2-7, with 9 nucleotides matching TRBD1. V was pared by 8 bases and J by 4 bases, with 18 bases of the junction left unmatched. The length of the CDR3 is 17 residues. Per germline, CDR1 SGHAT and CDR2 FQNNGV.

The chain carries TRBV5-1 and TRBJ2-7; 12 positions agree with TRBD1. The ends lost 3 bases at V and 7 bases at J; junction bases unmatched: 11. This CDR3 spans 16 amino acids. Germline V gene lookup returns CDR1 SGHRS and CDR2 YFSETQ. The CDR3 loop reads CASSSEPGQGAQEQYF. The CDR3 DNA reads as TGCGCCAGCAGCTCAGAGCCGGGACAGGGGGCGCAAGAGCAGTACTTC.

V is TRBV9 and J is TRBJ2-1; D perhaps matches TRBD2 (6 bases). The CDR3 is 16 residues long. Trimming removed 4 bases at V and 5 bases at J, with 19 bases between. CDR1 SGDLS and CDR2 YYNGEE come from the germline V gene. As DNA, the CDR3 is TGTGCCAGCAGCCCGAGTTGGGGGGAAACAAACAATGAGCAGTTCTTC. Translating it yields CASSPSWGETNNEQFF.

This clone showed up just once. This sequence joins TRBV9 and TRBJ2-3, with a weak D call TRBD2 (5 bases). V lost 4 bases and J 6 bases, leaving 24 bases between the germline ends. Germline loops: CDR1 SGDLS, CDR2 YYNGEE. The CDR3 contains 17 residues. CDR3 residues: CASSHNVNGLTGDTQYF. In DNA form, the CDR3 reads TGTGCCAGCAGCCACAACGTAAATGGACTCACTGGGGATACGCAGTATTTT.

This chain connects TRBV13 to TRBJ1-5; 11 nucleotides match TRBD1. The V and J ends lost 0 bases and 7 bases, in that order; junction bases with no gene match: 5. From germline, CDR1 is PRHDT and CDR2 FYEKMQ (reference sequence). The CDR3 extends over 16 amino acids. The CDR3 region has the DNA TGTGCCAGCAGCTTAGGGGACAGGGGGCCGGGGCAGCCCCAGCATTTT. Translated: CASSLGDRGPGQPQHF.

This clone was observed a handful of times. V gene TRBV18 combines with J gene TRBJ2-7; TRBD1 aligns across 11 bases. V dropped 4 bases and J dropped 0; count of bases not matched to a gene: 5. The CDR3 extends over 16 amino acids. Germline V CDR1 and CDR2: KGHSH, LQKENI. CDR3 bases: TGTGCCAGCTCACATCTTGGGACAGGGGGCTCCTACGAGCAGTACTTC. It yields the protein CASSHLGTGGSYEQYF.

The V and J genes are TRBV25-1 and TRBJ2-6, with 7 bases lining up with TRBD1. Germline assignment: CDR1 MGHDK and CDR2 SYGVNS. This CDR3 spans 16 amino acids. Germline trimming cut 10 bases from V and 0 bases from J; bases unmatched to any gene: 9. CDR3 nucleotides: TGTGCCACCCAGAGCAGGGGGATCTCTGGGGCCAACGTCCTGACTTTC. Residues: CATQSRGISGANVLTF.

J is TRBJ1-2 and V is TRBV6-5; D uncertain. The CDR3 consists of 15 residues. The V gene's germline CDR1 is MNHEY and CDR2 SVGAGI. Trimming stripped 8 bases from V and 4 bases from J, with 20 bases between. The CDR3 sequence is CASSSGGEPAYGYTF. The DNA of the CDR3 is TGTGCCAGCTCTTCCGGCGGGGAGCCTGCCTATGGCTACACCTTC.

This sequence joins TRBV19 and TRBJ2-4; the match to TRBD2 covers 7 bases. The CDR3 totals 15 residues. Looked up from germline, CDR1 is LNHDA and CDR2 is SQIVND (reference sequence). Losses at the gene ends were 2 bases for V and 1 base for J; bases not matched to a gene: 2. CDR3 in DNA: TGTGCCAGTAGTATAATGGGGGGGGCCAAAAACATTCAGTACTTC. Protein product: CASSIMGGAKNIQYF.